A selection of T cell receptor beta chains follows, all from one sample in a study of neurological immune-mediated disorders. TCRdb reanalysed the 5' RACE reads using MiXCR and keeps one entry per CDR3 protein. The sample yields about 95,000 distinct CDR3 sequences, 3.5% to 4% seen once. The source material was PBMCs. The receptors here all came from a woman aged 18 to 35 with multiple sclerosis. The CDR3 runs from the conserved cysteine through the conserved F or W. A D gene is named only where the DNA matches it firmly. Part of the rows lack a size; the others show once, few, many or a class for expanded clones.

many | TRBD1 | TRBJ1-6 | TRBV20-1 | CSAVTGGNSPLHF
NA | NA | TRBJ1-2 | TRBV7-9 | CASSSMERDYGYTF
many | NA | TRBJ1-4 | TRBV28 | CASRGAGWAEKLFF
many | NA | TRBJ1-3 | TRBV20-1 | CSARAQLSGNTIYF
many | NA | TRBJ1-1 | TRBV11-2 | CASSLELGFTNTEAFF
many | NA | TRBJ2-7 | TRBV5-6 | CASSPHRGYFYEQYF
NA | NA | TRBJ1-1 | TRBV3-1 | CASSQEVGGTEAFF
NA | NA | TRBJ2-2 | TRBV20-1 | CSATLVGVGGTGELFF
many | NA | TRBJ2-7 | TRBV7-9 | CASSNSPPYRQDYEQYF
many | TRBD1 | TRBJ1-1 | TRBV20-1 | CSARRQGHMNTEAFF
NA | NA | TRBJ1-1 | TRBV18 | CASSLGTRVDTEAFF
NA | TRBD2 | TRBJ2-7 | TRBV20-1 | CSAGQVAGGIYEQYF
many | NA | TRBJ2-1 | TRBV6-2/TRBV6-3 | CASSSALGQFF
many | NA | TRBJ2-1 | TRBV7-9 | CASSPTISSYNEQFF
many | NA | TRBJ2-1 | TRBV7-9 | CASTLGSYNEQFF
few | NA | TRBJ1-6 | TRBV15 | CATSRDRGNSPLHF
many | NA | TRBJ1-5 | TRBV3-1 | CASSQGETQPQHF
many | TRBD2 | TRBJ2-1 | TRBV6-5 | CASRRTGTSVVLPDNEQFF
many | TRBD1 | TRBJ1-4 | TRBV15 | CATSRDMDRHNEKLFF
NA | TRBD2 | TRBJ2-1 | TRBV9 | CASSEREAYNEQFF
many | TRBD2 | TRBJ2-5 | TRBV20-1 | CSASGGAVETQYF
many | NA | TRBJ1-2 | TRBV5-1 | CASRGQEGDGYTF